A selection of T cell receptor beta chains follows, all from one sample in a study of blood T cell repertoires in COVID-19. Sequencing was performed with immunoSEQ multiplex PCR; in TCRdb, only in-frame clones are kept and a portion is missing. There are about 160,000 clones in the sample; about 89% occur only once, and approximately 3% lies in the top ten. Sequencing input: peripheral blood. The receptor set was obtained from a man in his sixties with acute or convalescent COVID-19. Both conserved end residues are part of each CDR3. The order of the fields is CDR3 DNA, CDR3 protein, V gene, clone size, CDR3 length, J gene, D gene. The D gene is left open where the match is weak. Some rows have no size entry. The others give once, few or many, or a class for an expanded clone.

CDR3nt: TGTGCCAGCACGGGACTGCTTCAAGAGACCCAGTACTTC
CDR3aa: CASTGLLQETQYF
v_gene: TRBV7-2
abundance: .
len: 13
j_gene: TRBJ2-5
d_gene: .

CDR3nt: TGTGCCAGTAGTAGTCAGGCGATTAACTATGGCTACACCTTC
CDR3aa: CASSSQAINYGYTF
v_gene: TRBV19
abundance: .
len: 14
j_gene: TRBJ1-2
d_gene: .

CDR3nt: TGTGCCAGCAGTGATAGCGGGGGTAGCTACGAGCAGTACTTC
CDR3aa: CASSDSGGSYEQYF
v_gene: TRBV6-1
abundance: .
len: 14
j_gene: TRBJ2-7
d_gene: TRBD2

CDR3nt: TGTGCCACCAGTGATTCAACAGGGGGCTTCACTGAAGCTTTCTTT
CDR3aa: CATSDSTGGFTEAFF
v_gene: TRBV24-1
abundance: .
len: 15
j_gene: TRBJ1-1
d_gene: TRBD1

CDR3nt: TGCAGCGTTGAATTAGCGGGGTACGGAAACATTCAGTACTTC
CDR3aa: CSVELAGYGNIQYF
v_gene: TRBV29-1
abundance: once
len: 14
j_gene: TRBJ2-4
d_gene: TRBD2

CDR3nt: TGTGCCACCAGGCCCAGCGGGGGGTTTCTTGGGGAGCTGTTTTTT
CDR3aa: CATRPSGGFLGELFF
v_gene: TRBV15
abundance: .
len: 15
j_gene: TRBJ2-2
d_gene: TRBD2

CDR3nt: TGTGCCAGCAGCCCGAATCGGGACAGGGTAGCCTATGGCTACACCTTC
CDR3aa: CASSPNRDRVAYGYTF
v_gene: TRBV11-2
abundance: .
len: 16
j_gene: TRBJ1-2
d_gene: TRBD1

CDR3nt: TGTGCCACCGTTCGGCTATGGACTAGCGGACAGTACAATGAGCAGTTCTTC
CDR3aa: CATVRLWTSGQYNEQFF
v_gene: TRBV27
abundance: .
len: 17
j_gene: TRBJ2-1
d_gene: TRBD2

CDR3nt: TGTGCCAGCACCCTGACAGGGGCTGGAAACACCATATATTTT
CDR3aa: CASTLTGAGNTIYF
v_gene: TRBV5-4
abundance: .
len: 14
j_gene: TRBJ1-3
d_gene: TRBD1

CDR3nt: TGTGCCTGGAGGCGCGGGCGAGGGCTCCAAATCAATTCACCCCTCCACTTT
CDR3aa: CAWRRGRGLQINSPLHF
v_gene: TRBV30
abundance: .
len: 17
j_gene: TRBJ1-6
d_gene: .

CDR3nt: TGTGCCAGCAGCCAAGATCCCGGGGGACCTAGCACAGATACGCAGTATTTT
CDR3aa: CASSQDPGGPSTDTQYF
v_gene: TRBV4-2
abundance: .
len: 17
j_gene: TRBJ2-3
d_gene: .

CDR3nt: TGTGCCAGCTCACCCCGGGACAGGGGCAGCTATGGCTACACCTTC
CDR3aa: CASSPRDRGSYGYTF
v_gene: TRBV18
abundance: few
len: 15
j_gene: TRBJ1-2
d_gene: TRBD1

CDR3nt: TGCGCCAGCAGCGCTTCAGGGACAGGGGGCGACTATGGCTACACCTTC
CDR3aa: CASSASGTGGDYGYTF
v_gene: TRBV5-1
abundance: once
len: 16
j_gene: TRBJ1-2
d_gene: TRBD1

CDR3nt: TGTGCCAGCAGCTTAGTAGGAGGAGCTAACTATGGCTACACCTTC
CDR3aa: CASSLVGGANYGYTF
v_gene: TRBV7-2
abundance: .
len: 15
j_gene: TRBJ1-2
d_gene: .

CDR3nt: TGTGCCAGCATCGCGAAAGGGGGAGCCACTGAAGCTTTCTTT
CDR3aa: CASIAKGGATEAFF
v_gene: TRBV7-9
abundance: .
len: 14
j_gene: TRBJ1-1
d_gene: .

CDR3nt: TGTGCCAGTAGAAGCAGGGGGCAAGCCAAAAACATTCAGTACTTC
CDR3aa: CASRSRGQAKNIQYF
v_gene: TRBV19
abundance: once
len: 15
j_gene: TRBJ2-4
d_gene: TRBD1

CDR3nt: TGCGCCAGCAGCGGACAGGGAGGATCCTACACCTTC
CDR3aa: CASSGQGGSYTF
v_gene: TRBV10-1
abundance: .
len: 12
j_gene: TRBJ1-2
d_gene: TRBD1

CDR3nt: TGTGCCAGCAGTAGTGCAGATACGCAGTATTTT
CDR3aa: CASSSADTQYF
v_gene: TRBV11-3
abundance: .
len: 11
j_gene: TRBJ2-3
d_gene: .

CDR3nt: TGTGCCAGCAGCTTGTTTACGGACAGTTATAGCAATCAGCCCCAGCATTTT
CDR3aa: CASSLFTDSYSNQPQHF
v_gene: TRBV5-6
abundance: .
len: 17
j_gene: TRBJ1-5
d_gene: .

CDR3nt: TGCGCCAGCAGCCAAGATAGAGTTCAGGGTTGGAGCTCCTACGAGCAGTACTTC
CDR3aa: CASSQDRVQGWSSYEQYF
v_gene: TRBV4-3
abundance: .
len: 18
j_gene: TRBJ2-7
d_gene: .

CDR3nt: TGTGCCAGCAGCGTGCCGGGCTCTGGAAACACCATATATTTT
CDR3aa: CASSVPGSGNTIYF
v_gene: TRBV9
abundance: .
len: 14
j_gene: TRBJ1-3
d_gene: .

CDR3nt: TGTGCCAGCAGTTACTCGGGGGCTGGCAATCAGCCCCAGCATTTT
CDR3aa: CASSYSGAGNQPQHF
v_gene: TRBV6-5
abundance: .
len: 15
j_gene: TRBJ1-5
d_gene: .

CDR3nt: TGTGCCACCAGTGAAGGGGCCCCCTACAATGAGCAGTTCTTC
CDR3aa: CATSEGAPYNEQFF
v_gene: TRBV24-1
abundance: .
len: 14
j_gene: TRBJ2-1
d_gene: .

CDR3nt: TGTGCCAGTAGTACGGACAGGGGAAGCAATCAGCCCCAGCATTTT
CDR3aa: CASSTDRGSNQPQHF
v_gene: TRBV19
abundance: .
len: 15
j_gene: TRBJ1-5
d_gene: TRBD1

CDR3nt: TGTGCCAGCTCACTTGTAGGGGGCTCTGGAAACACCATATATTTT
CDR3aa: CASSLVGGSGNTIYF
v_gene: TRBV18
abundance: .
len: 15
j_gene: TRBJ1-3
d_gene: .

CDR3nt: TGTGCCAGCAGTGAAGCGCATTTCGAGCCAAACTATGGCTACACCTTC
CDR3aa: CASSEAHFEPNYGYTF
v_gene: TRBV6-1
abundance: .
len: 16
j_gene: TRBJ1-2
d_gene: .

CDR3nt: TGTGCCAGCAGTTTCGGGACAGGGTCAACCTACGAGCAGTACTTC
CDR3aa: CASSFGTGSTYEQYF
v_gene: TRBV28
abundance: .
len: 15
j_gene: TRBJ2-7
d_gene: TRBD1

CDR3nt: TGTGCCAGCAGCCCGAGCACAGATACGCAGTATTTT
CDR3aa: CASSPSTDTQYF
v_gene: TRBV3-1/TRBV3-2
abundance: .
len: 12
j_gene: TRBJ2-3
d_gene: .

CDR3nt: TGTGCCAGCAGTTTGGGAGGTAACTACGAGCAGTACTTC
CDR3aa: CASSLGGNYEQYF
v_gene: TRBV2
abundance: .
len: 13
j_gene: TRBJ2-7
d_gene: .

CDR3nt: TGTGCCAGCACCACTTATACGCCCTTTCGCGGGGGCCGTTATGGCTACACCTTC
CDR3aa: CASTTYTPFRGGRYGYTF
v_gene: TRBV21-1
abundance: few
len: 18
j_gene: TRBJ1-2
d_gene: .

CDR3nt: TGTGCCAGCAGTACAGGGTATTATTCACCCCTCCACTTT
CDR3aa: CASSTGYYSPLHF
v_gene: TRBV12-3/TRBV12-4
abundance: .
len: 13
j_gene: TRBJ1-6
d_gene: .

CDR3nt: TGTGCCAGCGCTAGCATCTCAACTAATGAAAAACTGTTTTTT
CDR3aa: CASASISTNEKLFF
v_gene: TRBV25-1
abundance: .
len: 14
j_gene: TRBJ1-4
d_gene: .

CDR3nt: TGTGCCAGCAGCTTAAAACCTACAGGCTTCTATGGCTACACCTTC
CDR3aa: CASSLKPTGFYGYTF
v_gene: TRBV11-1
abundance: .
len: 15
j_gene: TRBJ1-2
d_gene: .

CDR3nt: TGTGCCAGCAGCCAAGATCTACCTAAGCCCACTGAAGCTTTCTTT
CDR3aa: CASSQDLPKPTEAFF
v_gene: TRBV4-2
abundance: .
len: 15
j_gene: TRBJ1-1
d_gene: .

CDR3nt: TGCGCCAGCAGCTTGGTGTCGGGGAGCTATGGCTACACCTTC
CDR3aa: CASSLVSGSYGYTF
v_gene: TRBV5-1
abundance: .
len: 14
j_gene: TRBJ1-2
d_gene: .

CDR3nt: TGTGCCAGCAGTGAAGTTCACTCTCGTGTTGCCGAGCAGTACTTC
CDR3aa: CASSEVHSRVAEQYF
v_gene: TRBV2
abundance: .
len: 15
j_gene: TRBJ2-7
d_gene: .

CDR3nt: TGTGCCAGCAGTACAAGCAGGGGATTCGAGGCTTTCTTT
CDR3aa: CASSTSRGFEAFF
v_gene: TRBV6-5
abundance: .
len: 13
j_gene: TRBJ1-1
d_gene: .

CDR3nt: TGTGCCACTCTCACCGGACAGGGCTACACAGATACGCAGTATTTT
CDR3aa: CATLTGQGYTDTQYF
v_gene: TRBV6-1
abundance: .
len: 15
j_gene: TRBJ2-3
d_gene: TRBD1

CDR3nt: TGTGCCAGCAGTTTAGGGGGCACCACCATATATTTT
CDR3aa: CASSLGGTTIYF
v_gene: TRBV12-3/TRBV12-4
abundance: .
len: 12
j_gene: TRBJ1-3
d_gene: .

CDR3nt: TGCAGCGTTGTACTAGGGCGGAGTGGCTACACCTTC
CDR3aa: CSVVLGRSGYTF
v_gene: TRBV29-1
abundance: few
len: 12
j_gene: TRBJ1-2
d_gene: .

CDR3nt: TGTGCCAGCAGCGTAGTTACAGGAACTGCTGGAAACACCATATATTTT
CDR3aa: CASSVVTGTAGNTIYF
v_gene: TRBV9
abundance: .
len: 16
j_gene: TRBJ1-3
d_gene: .

CDR3nt: TGCGCCAGCAGCCCTCCTGAGCGGGGGGTTACCGGGGAGCTGTTTTTT
CDR3aa: CASSPPERGVTGELFF
v_gene: TRBV5-1
abundance: once
len: 16
j_gene: TRBJ2-2
d_gene: TRBD2

CDR3nt: TGTGCCAGCAGCTTCCAGGGGGCCTACATTCAGTACTTC
CDR3aa: CASSFQGAYIQYF
v_gene: TRBV5-8
abundance: .
len: 13
j_gene: TRBJ2-4
d_gene: TRBD1

CDR3nt: TGTGCCAGCAGCGTAGAAGGTTCAGGGGGCTACGAGCAGTACTTC
CDR3aa: CASSVEGSGGYEQYF
v_gene: TRBV9
abundance: .
len: 15
j_gene: TRBJ2-7
d_gene: TRBD1

CDR3nt: TGTGCCAGTAGTACAGGGGGTACGACCCAGTACTTC
CDR3aa: CASSTGGTTQYF
v_gene: TRBV19
abundance: .
len: 12
j_gene: TRBJ2-5
d_gene: TRBD1

CDR3nt: TGTGCCAGCAGCTTGGGGCCGAAATATCAGCCCCAGCATTTT
CDR3aa: CASSLGPKYQPQHF
v_gene: TRBV5-8
abundance: .
len: 14
j_gene: TRBJ1-5
d_gene: .